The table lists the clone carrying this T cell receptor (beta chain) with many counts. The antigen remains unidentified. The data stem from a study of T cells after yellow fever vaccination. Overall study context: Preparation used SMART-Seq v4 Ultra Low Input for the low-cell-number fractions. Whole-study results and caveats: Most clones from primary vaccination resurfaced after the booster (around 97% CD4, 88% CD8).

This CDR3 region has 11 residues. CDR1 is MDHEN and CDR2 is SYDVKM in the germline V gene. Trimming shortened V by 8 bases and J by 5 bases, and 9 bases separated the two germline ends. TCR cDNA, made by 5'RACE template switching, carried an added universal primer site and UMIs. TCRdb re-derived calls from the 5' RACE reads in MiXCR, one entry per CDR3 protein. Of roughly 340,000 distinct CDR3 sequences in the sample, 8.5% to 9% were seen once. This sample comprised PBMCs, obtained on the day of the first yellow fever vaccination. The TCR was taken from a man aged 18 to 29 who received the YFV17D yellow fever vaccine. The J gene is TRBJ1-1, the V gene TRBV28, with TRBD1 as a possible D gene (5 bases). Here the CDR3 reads CASSGGTEAFF. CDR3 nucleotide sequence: TGTGCCAGCTCCGGGGGAACTGAAGCTTTCTTT.